The entry that follows covers one T cell receptor (beta chain) sequence. Germline V CDR1 and CDR2: SEHNR, FQNEAQ (reference sequence). Deletions cut 5 bases from V and 1 base from J, with 11 bases between. The CDR3 is made up of 14 amino acids. CD8 cells classed as naive were CD45RO-negative and positively selected for CCR7, excluding terminally differentiated effector memory CD45RA+ cells. The data belong to a study of shared clonotypes between healthy human individuals. Sequencing was performed with immunoSEQ multiplex PCR; in TCRdb, only in-frame clones are kept and a portion is missing. The table has millions of clones, approximately 94% seen once.

Material: naive CD8+ T cells from PBMCs. This chain connects TRBV7-9 to TRBJ1-2, with unresolved D. This clonotype was sampled from a man aged 18-30 years in good health. Some clones in this sample may be carry-over from other donors' samples. The CDR3: CASSPPDLNYGYTF. CDR3 in DNA: TGTGCCAGCAGCCCCCCTGATCTTAACTATGGCTACACCTTC.